These 28 T cell receptor beta chains came from one sample sequenced in a study of CD8+CD57+ T cells in acquired aplastic anemia (dated by TCRdb to 2016 to 2019). Patients chosen for sequencing had shown expansion of CD8+CD57+ cells by flow cytometry. The data were produced on an Illumina HiSeq 2000. Genomic DNA served as template for TCR beta VDJ combination and CDR3 sequence profiling. TCRdb took the public reads, trimmed them with fastp at Q25, ran MiXCR for clone calling and kept in-frame beta chains. CDR3 protein sequences are deduplicated, and each keeps its most common genes and DNA. Here the sample has around 200,000 distinct CDR3 sequences; over 40% occur a single time. Of the sample, just under 20% is held by the ten largest clones. Input material: sorted CD4+, CD8+, or CD8+CD57+ T cells (not recorded which) from PBMCs. These receptors all come from a human donor with aplastic anemia.

To note about this clonotype: A single base separates this from a much larger clone, so it may be a read error. The chain carries TRBV6-6 and TRBJ1-3; no firm D call. This CDR3 region has 13 residues. Germline CDR1 and CDR2: MNHNY and SVGAGI (reference sequence). The CDR3 nucleotides are TGTGCCATCCGTCCACCGTCTGGAAACACCATGTATTTT. Amino acid sequence: CAIRPPSGNTMYF.

V and J are TRBV7-9 and TRBJ1-1, with 8 positions matching TRBD1. Germline V gives CDR1 SEHNR, CDR2 FQNEAQ (reference sequence). V lost 5 bases and J lost 1; bases outside the gene matches: 12. This CDR3 contains 17 residues. For the CDR3, the DNA is TGTGCCAGCAGCCCACATGAAGTCGGGACAGGGAACACTGAAGCTTTCTTT. This codes for CASSPHEVGTGNTEAFF.

This clonotype was found many times. V is TRBV6-5 and J is TRBJ1-4; D perhaps matches TRBD1 (5 bases). The CDR3 has 15 amino acids. Per the germline V gene, CDR1 is MNHEY and CDR2 is SVGAGI. The V and J ends lost 0 bases and 5 bases respectively, with 10 bases between them. The CDR3 DNA is TGTGCCAGCAGTTACTCCGGGACGCCGAATGAAAAACTGTTTTTT. It specifies CASSYSGTPNEKLFF.

This chain connects TRBV20-1 to TRBJ1-6; 8 bases fit TRBD1. Germline CDR1 DFQATT, CDR2 SNEGSKA (reference sequence). The CDR3 is 15 amino acids. Unmatched junction bases numbered 7, after V lost 3 bases and J lost 6 bases. The DNA for the CDR3 is TGCAGTGCTAGCGTTTCGGGACAGGTTAATTCACCCCTCCACTTT. It encodes CSASVSGQVNSPLHF.

This chain uses TRBV24-1 with TRBJ2-3, with D possibly matching TRBD1 (5 bases). V lost 3 bases and J lost 0, with 12 bases in between. CDR1 is KGHDR and CDR2 is SFDVKD in the germline V gene. The CDR3 is 16 residues long. The CDR3 coding sequence is TGTGCCACCAGTGATGCCGTCAGGGCTAGCACAGATACGCAGTATTTT. As protein: CATSDAVRASTDTQYF.

In this sample, this clonotype turned up many times. V is TRBV14 and J is TRBJ2-7, with TRBD1 identical over 7 bases. Trimming cost V 4 bases and J 6 bases; bases outside gene matches: 6. Germline V gene sequence: CDR1 SGHDN, CDR2 FVKESK. This CDR3 spans 13 amino acids. The CDR3 spells CASSLGQDTEQYF. DNA for the CDR3: TGTGCCAGCAGCCTAGGACAGGACACCGAGCAGTACTTC.

There are many counts of this clonotype. DNA for the CDR3: TGTGCCACCAGTGATTTGCAGGACAGGACAGATACGCAGTATTTT. It encodes CATSDLQDRTDTQYF. The chain uses TRBV24-1 and TRBJ2-3; 7 bases fit TRBD1. CDR1 is KGHDR, CDR2 SFDVKD, per germline. CDR3 size: 15 residues. V trimming: 0 bases; J trimming: 3 bases; junction bases outside the gene matches: 2.

In its sample, this clonotype was seen many times. The chain employs TRBV25-1 and TRBJ1-2; D is perhaps TRBD1 (5 bases). Germline CDR1 MGHDK, CDR2 SYGVNS. Trimming left V 8 bases short and J 7 bases short, with 17 bases between. The length of the CDR3 is 13 residues. This CDR3 reads CASAPLGEVGYTF. CDR3 DNA sequence: TGTGCCAGCGCCCCTTTGGGGGAGGTTGGCTACACCTTC.

Turning to this clonotype: The germline gene is not matched at one end of the junction; a read error may be the cause. This chain links TRBV5-1 with TRBJ1-6; no firm D call. The CDR3 has 16 amino acids. From germline, CDR1 is SGHRS and CDR2 YFSETQ. The CDR3: CASSLAGSSYNSPLHF. The CDR3 DNA is TGCGCCAGCAGCTTGGCGGGGAGCTCCTACAATTCACCCCTCCACTTT. The entire variable domain, with the rest obtained from reference TRBV5-1 and TRBJ1-6, is as follows: KAGVTQTPRYLIKTRGQQVTLSCSPISGHRSVSWYQQTPGQGLQFLFEYFSETQRNKGNFPGRFSGRQFSNSRSEMNVSTLELGDSALYLCASSLAGSSYNSPLHFGNGTRLTVT.

At least ten counts were recorded for this clonotype. The gene calls are TRBV6-5 and TRBJ2-2; D is unresolved. The germline CDR1 and CDR2 sequences are MNHEY and SVGAGI. The CDR3 sequence is 11 residues long. The germline V and J ends were trimmed by 2 bases and 10 bases, with 5 bases remaining between them. The CDR3: CASSYPEELFF. CDR3 sequence (DNA): TGTGCCAGCAGTTACCCGGAGGAGCTGTTTTTT.

In this sample, this clonotype turned up many times. The chain joins TRBV19 to TRBJ2-5; the match to TRBD2 covers 7 bases. Germline V lookup: CDR1 LNHDA, CDR2 SQIVND (reference sequence). This CDR3 is 13 amino acids long. V lost 9 bases and J lost 2; bases outside the gene matches: 6. The CDR3 spells CASGGTGQETQYF. The CDR3 region has the DNA TGTGCCAGCGGGGGGACCGGGCAAGAGACCCAGTACTTC.

The table lists this clonotype with a few counts. The chain is built from TRBV30 and TRBJ1-5; D perhaps matches TRBD1 (5 bases). The V end lost 0 bases, the J end lost 0 bases, and 18 bases lay between the germline ends. Germline V gives CDR1 GTSNPN, CDR2 SVGIG (reference sequence). The CDR3 runs to 18 residues. For the CDR3, the DNA is TGTGCCTGGAGTGTGGAGGGGATGGGGGGTTATAGCAATCAGCCCCAGCATTTT. It encodes CAWSVEGMGGYSNQPQHF. Complete variable domain (other parts from reference TRBV30 and TRBJ1-5): SQTIHQWPATLVQPVGSPLSLECTVEGTSNPNLYWYRQAAGRGLQLLFYSVGIGQISSEVPQNLSASRPQDRQFILSSKKLLLSDSGFYLCAWSVEGMGGYSNQPQHFGDGTRLSIL.

V usage is TRBV7-6 and J usage is TRBJ2-3; perhaps D is TRBD1 or TRBD2 (7 bases each). CDR1 SGHVS and CDR2 FNYEAQ come from the germline V gene. The CDR3 runs to 16 residues. V was shortened by 5 bases and J by 4 bases, with 19 bases between the two germline ends. The CDR3 is CASSQGVETSPDTQYF. For the CDR3, the DNA is TGTGCCAGCAGCCAGGGGGTGGAGACTAGCCCAGATACGCAGTATTTT.

The V and J genes are TRBV19 and TRBJ1-1, with a possible D match to TRBD1 (6 bases). V lost 5 bases, J lost 1 base, and 11 bases lay in between. Germline CDR1 and CDR2: LNHDA and SQIVND (reference sequence). The CDR3 has 14 residues. The CDR3 region has the DNA TGTGCCAGTAGTTCCCGGGACACGAACACTGAAGCTTTCTTT. This translates into CASSSRDTNTEAFF.

This clonotype occurred many times. The chain employs TRBV5-1 and TRBJ2-7, with 9 bases that match TRBD1. Looked up from germline, CDR1 is SGHRS and CDR2 is YFSETQ. After removal of 7 bases from V and 7 bases from J, the junction contained 6 bases not matched to a gene. The CDR3 runs to 12 residues. CDR3 in DNA: TGCGCCAGCGAGGGACAGGGAGGAGAGCAGTACTTC. Its translation is CASEGQGGEQYF. Full variable domain (missing parts from reference TRBV5-1 and TRBJ2-7): KAGVTQTPRYLIKTRGQQVTLSCSPISGHRSVSWYQQTPGQGLQFLFEYFSETQRNKGNFPGRFSGRQFSNSRSEMNVSTLELGDSALYLCASEGQGGEQYFGPGTRLTVT.

The sample holds many counts of this clonotype. This chain uses TRBV7-3 with TRBJ2-3; 9 bases agree with TRBD2. With 9 bases clipped from V and 2 bases from J, the junction kept 6 bases outside the gene matches. The CDR3 extends over 14 amino acids. Germline values: CDR1 SGHTA, CDR2 FQGTGA. CDR3 DNA: TGTGCCAGTTCGCTAGCGGGGACCACAGATACGCAGTATTTT. Amino acid sequence: CASSLAGTTDTQYF.

This clonotype occurred many times. The chain couples TRBV2 to TRBJ1-1; no definite D call. Germline V gene lookup returns CDR1 SNHLY and CDR2 FYNNEI. This CDR3 is 11 amino acids long. V was cut by 6 bases and J by 1 base, with 3 bases left in between. CDR3 DNA sequence: TGTGCCAGCAGGAGGAACACTGAAGCTTTCTTT. Amino acids: CASRRNTEAFF.

J is TRBJ1-2 and V is TRBV6-5, with D possibly matching TRBD1 (6 bases). The V gene lost 6 bases and the J gene lost 6 bases, with 20 bases spanning the gap. This CDR3 contains 15 residues. Germline V gene lookup returns CDR1 MNHEY and CDR2 SVGAGI. DNA for the CDR3: TGTGCCAGCAGACCCTTCTCCCGGGGGCCTGATGGCTACACCTTC. Translating it yields CASRPFSRGPDGYTF.

This chain connects TRBV20-1 to TRBJ2-3; D is unclear. CDR3 length equals 11 residues. Germline V gene sequence: CDR1 DFQATT, CDR2 SNEGSKA (reference sequence). V was cut by 3 bases and J by 5 bases, with 6 bases left in between. The CDR3 loop reads CSARVLDTQYF. In DNA, the CDR3 is TGCAGTGCTAGGGTACTAGATACGCAGTATTTT.

Of note for this clonotype: The junction and the germline gene differ at one end; a read error may be behind it. The CDR3 protein is CATVGQIIMNTEALF. Written as DNA, the CDR3 is TGTGCCACTGTAGGACAGATAATAATGAACACTGAAGCTCTCTTT. The chain joins TRBV28 to TRBJ1-1, with TRBD1 as a possible D gene (6 bases). CDR1 is MDHEN, CDR2 SYDVKM, per germline. The CDR3 has 15 residues.

About this clonotype itself: This may be a read error, as it is one base from a much larger clone. V gene TRBV5-1 combines with J gene TRBJ1-3; 7 bases fit TRBD1. Germline V lookup: CDR1 SGHRS, CDR2 YFSETQ. This CDR3 region has 17 residues. CDR3: CACSFTTGRDSGNTIYF. In DNA, the CDR3 is TGCGCCTGCAGCTTCACGACAGGGAGAGACTCTGGAAACACCATATATTTT.

This clonotype was picked up many times. The V call is TRBV2, the J call TRBJ1-5, with 8 nucleotides matching TRBD1. The CDR3 length is 15 residues. Germline lookup yields CDR1 SNHLY and CDR2 FYNNEI. The V gene end was trimmed by 6 bases and the J gene end by 7 bases; junction bases not matched to a gene: 11. The CDR3 nucleotides are TGTGCCAGCAGCCGTAGGGCAGGGGGCGAGCAGCCCCAGCATTTT. Its translation: CASSRRAGGEQPQHF.

This clonotype was observed at least ten times. The chain has TRBV20-1 and TRBJ2-3, with D perhaps given as TRBD1 or TRBD2 (6 bases each). CDR1 is DFQATT, CDR2 SNEGSKA, per germline (reference sequence). V shed 0 bases and J shed 6 bases, with 19 bases lying between them. There are 16 residues in the CDR3. CDR3 sequence reads: CSARDSTRGVSDTQYF. The CDR3 DNA sequence: TGCAGTGCTAGAGATTCGACAAGGGGGGTATCGGATACGCAGTATTTT.

This clonotype was detected many times. V usage is TRBV5-1 and J usage is TRBJ1-1, with 10 bases fitting TRBD1. Germline CDR1 SGHRS, CDR2 YFSETQ. V was pared by 4 bases and J by 0 bases, with 9 bases of the junction left unmatched. The CDR3 totals 17 residues. The CDR3 bases are TGCGCCAGCAGCACAGGGACAGGGGCAGAGATGAACACTGAAGCTTTCTTT. As protein: CASSTGTGAEMNTEAFF.

The sample holds one count of this clonotype. The chain is built from TRBV15 and TRBJ2-7; TRBD1 aligns across 9 bases. The junction had 3 bases not matched to a gene; V was cut back by 4 bases and J by 2 bases. There are 14 residues in the CDR3. Looked up from germline, CDR1 is LNHNV and CDR2 is YYDKDF (reference sequence). DNA of the CDR3: TGTGCCACCAGCACCCGGGACAGGGCCTACGAGCAGTACTTC. It is translated as CATSTRDRAYEQYF.

Many counts were recorded for this clonotype. This sequence joins TRBV30 and TRBJ2-7; the match to TRBD1 covers 7 bases. Germline CDR1 is GTSNPN and CDR2 is SVGIG (reference sequence). Trimming cost V 3 bases and J 2 bases; bases outside gene matches: 7. CDR3 size: 14 residues. CDR3 in amino acids: CAWRAPGQTYEQYF. CDR3 nucleotide sequence: TGTGCCTGGAGGGCTCCGGGACAGACCTACGAGCAGTACTTC.

The sample holds many counts of this clonotype. J is TRBJ1-6 and V is TRBV5-6; TRBD1 aligns across 8 bases. The CDR3 spans 14 residues. Germline CDR1 and CDR2: SGHDT and YYEEEE. Losses at the gene ends were 4 bases for V and 7 bases for J; bases not matched to a gene: 4. The CDR3: CASSPTGENSPLHF. CDR3 coding DNA: TGTGCCAGCAGCCCGACAGGGGAGAATTCACCCCTCCACTTT.

This clonotype is a singleton in its sample. Likely a read error: the CDR3 ends without its conserved phenylalanine or tryptophan. V and J are TRBV25-1 and TRBJ1-5; D is unresolved. Trimming took off 6 bases at V and 4 bases at J, with 16 bases between the two ends. This CDR3 has 15 residues. Per the germline V gene, CDR1 is MGHDK and CDR2 is SYGVNS. The CDR3 DNA is TGTGCCAGCAGCCAAGGAGGCAGCGAGAATCAGCCCCAGCATCTT. It translates to CASSQGGSENQPQHL.